This passage covers 21 T cell receptor beta chains from one sample sequenced in a study of blood T cell repertoires in COVID-19. TCRdb keeps only in-frame clones here, not all; method: immunoSEQ multiplex PCR. The repertoire includes 140,000 or so clones, 85% to 90% of them detected once, and about 9.4% sits in the top ten. Sequencing used peripheral blood. These receptors were collected from a woman between 50 and 59 years old with active or convalescent COVID-19.

This chain connects TRBV5-1 to TRBJ1-2; possibly TRBD1 for D (5 bases). Deletions cut 1 base from V and 3 bases from J, with 19 bases between. The CDR3 totals 17 residues. In germline, CDR1 is SGHRS, CDR2 YFSETQ. Here the CDR3 DNA reads TGCGCCAGCAGCTTGAGGGGCAGGGATTCGTTTTACTATGGCTACACCTTC. As protein: CASSLRGRDSFYYGYTF.

This chain links TRBV9 with TRBJ2-1; TRBD2 might be the D (6 bases). This CDR3 has 13 residues. Trimming left V 4 bases short and J 3 bases short, with 8 bases between. Germline loops: CDR1 SGDLS, CDR2 YYNGEE. In DNA form, the CDR3 reads TGTGCCAGCAGCCCGGGACTCTACAATGAGCAGTTCTTC. Its translation is CASSPGLYNEQFF.

V usage is TRBV4-2 and J usage is TRBJ2-7; 10 positions match TRBD2. The V and J ends lost 0 bases and 6 bases, in that order; junction bases with no gene match: 5. Germline V gene lookup returns CDR1 LGHNA and CDR2 YNFKEQ. This CDR3 is 15 amino acids long. DNA for the CDR3: TGTGCCAGCAGCCAAGAGCTAGCGGGAGTAAGCGAGCAGTACTTC. Translation: CASSQELAGVSEQYF.

V is TRBV29-1 and J is TRBJ1-3; D is uncertain. The germline gives CDR1 SQVTM, CDR2 ANQGSEA. V was pared by 5 bases and J by 0 bases, with 5 bases between. The length of the CDR3 is 12 residues. CDR3 sequence reads: CSVTSSGNTIYF. In DNA form, the CDR3 reads TGCAGCGTTACGAGCTCTGGAAACACCATATATTTT.

V usage is TRBV10-3 and J usage is TRBJ1-1; D unresolved. Germline lookup yields CDR1 ENHRY and CDR2 SYGVKD. The CDR3 has 13 amino acids. The V end was cut by 3 bases, the J end by 4 bases, with 9 bases between. The CDR3 sequence is CAISEVEGTEAFF. The CDR3 coding sequence is TGTGCCATCAGTGAAGTCGAGGGCACTGAAGCTTTCTTT.

This chain joins TRBV6-5 and TRBJ1-1, with TRBD1 identical over 7 bases. With V trimmed by 2 bases and J by 5 bases, 2 bases remained unmatched. The germline V gene encodes CDR1 MNHEY and CDR2 SVGAGI. There are 13 residues in the CDR3. CDR3 region: CASSYKGATEAFF. Here the CDR3 DNA reads TGTGCCAGCAGTTACAAGGGGGCAACTGAAGCTTTCTTT.

This chain links TRBV6-1 with TRBJ2-7, with D perhaps matching TRBD2 (6 bases). CDR1 MNHNS and CDR2 SASEGT come from the germline V gene. Trimming removed 4 bases from V and 1 base from J, with 20 bases in between. The length of the CDR3 is 17 residues. CDR3 in DNA: TGTGCCAGCAGTGGAGCGGCCTCTAGCGTGTCATCCTACGAGCAGTACTTC. Its translation: CASSGAASSVSSYEQYF.

The J gene is TRBJ1-3, the V gene TRBV2; possibly TRBD1 for D (6 bases). Germline V gene data show CDR1 as SNHLY and CDR2 as FYNNEI. The ends were cut back, 7 bases at V and 2 bases at J, with 15 bases in the middle. This CDR3 is built from 15 residues. This CDR3 reads CASNIMGAAGNTIYF. The DNA of the CDR3 is TGTGCCAGCAATATTATGGGGGCGGCTGGAAACACCATATATTTT.

The rearrangement joins TRBV12-5 to TRBJ2-7; TRBD1 aligns across 10 bases. Trimming took 1 base from V and 5 from J; bases not matched to a gene: 5. The CDR3 has 15 residues. CDR1 LGHNT and CDR2 FRNRAP come from the germline V gene. Here the CDR3 reads CASGLEDRGGHEQYF. Written as DNA, the CDR3 is TGTGCTAGTGGTTTGGAGGACAGGGGGGGTCACGAGCAGTACTTC. The entire variable domain, with the rest obtained from reference TRBV12-5 and TRBJ2-7, is as follows: DARVTQTPRHKVTEMGQEVTMRCQPILGHNTVFWYRQTMMQGLELLAYFRNRAPLDDSGMPKDRFSAEMPDATLATLKIQPSEPRDSAVYFCASGLEDRGGHEQYFGPGTRLTVT.

The chain uses TRBV30 and TRBJ2-3, with D hard to call. Germline CDR1 and CDR2: GTSNPN and SVGIG (reference sequence). The CDR3 extends over 14 amino acids. V was pared by 5 bases and J by 4 bases, with 16 bases between. DNA for the CDR3: TGTGCCTGGTGTAGCAACCTGCTTTCAGATACGCAGTATTTT. Protein: CAWCSNLLSDTQYF.

This chain uses TRBV7-2 with TRBJ2-3, with 11 bases that match TRBD2. The trim removed 3 bases at V and 1 base at J, leaving 6 bases unmatched. This CDR3 spans 17 amino acids. CDR1 is SGHTA and CDR2 is FQGNSA in the germline V gene. CDR3 residues: CASSFIAGGPGTDTQYF. CDR3 coding DNA: TGTGCCAGCAGCTTTATAGCGGGAGGGCCTGGCACAGATACGCAGTATTTT.

This rearrangement joins TRBV7-3 to TRBJ2-1; D ambiguous. Germline-derived CDR1 and CDR2 are SGHTA and FQGTGA. Between the trimmed V and J ends, which lost 0 bases and 10 bases, there was a span of 10 bases. The CDR3 runs 13 residues. CDR3 in amino acids: CASSLTLGSEQFF. CDR3 nucleotides: TGTGCCAGCAGCTTAACTCTGGGTAGCGAGCAGTTCTTC.

The chain has TRBV4-2 and TRBJ2-7; D possibly corresponds to TRBD1 (6 bases). V lost 4 bases and J lost 5, with 21 bases in between. Germline V lookup: CDR1 LGHNA, CDR2 YNFKEQ. CDR3 size: 16 residues. Here the CDR3 reads CASSPSGADRTNEQYF. The CDR3 coding sequence is TGTGCCAGCAGCCCCAGTGGGGCGGACAGAACTAACGAGCAGTACTTC.

The V gene is TRBV27, the J gene TRBJ1-2; 7 nucleotides line up with TRBD1. CDR3 size: 18 residues. Germline CDR1 is MNHEY and CDR2 is SMNVEV (reference sequence). The trim removed 5 bases at V and 2 bases at J, leaving 17 bases unmatched. The CDR3 DNA reads as TGTGCCAGCAGTCCCCGGCCTTTACAGGGGTTTGGGAACTATGGCTACACCTTC. It encodes CASSPRPLQGFGNYGYTF.

The chain recombines TRBV28 with TRBJ2-1, with D possibly matching TRBD1 (7 bases). CDR3 size: 14 residues. CDR1 and CDR2 from the germline V gene are MDHEN and SYDVKM. V was cut by 7 bases and J by 8 bases, with 18 bases left in between. The CDR3 nucleotides read TGTGCCAGCACGCAGGGGGGCGACCCGTATGAGCAGTTCTTC. Amino acids: CASTQGGDPYEQFF.

This clone was seen once. The chain employs TRBV19 and TRBJ1-4; 8 bases map to TRBD1. Germline V gives CDR1 LNHDA, CDR2 SQIVND (reference sequence). V lost 6 bases to trimming and J lost 8 bases; unmatched junction nucleotides: 5. The length of the CDR3 is 13 residues. The CDR3 region is CASSGQGGEKLFF. The CDR3 region has the DNA TGTGCCAGTAGCGGACAGGGAGGGGAAAAACTGTTTTTT.

The chain employs TRBV3-1 (or the pseudogene TRBV3-2) and TRBJ1-1, with D unresolved. The length of the CDR3 is 13 residues. Trimming took off 4 bases at V and 4 bases at J, with 10 bases between the two ends. In germline, CDR1 is LGHDT, CDR2 YNNKEL (reference sequence). CDR3 DNA: TGTGCCAGCAGCCTCCGATTGAGCACTGAAGCTTTCTTT. Amino acids: CASSLRLSTEAFF.

This clone occurred a few times. V gene TRBV7-2 combines with J gene TRBJ1-5; possibly TRBD1 for D (5 bases). CDR3 length equals 14 residues. Germline CDR1 reads SGHTA; CDR2 reads FQGNSA. Deletions cut 4 bases from V and 3 bases from J, with 10 bases between. The CDR3 loop reads CASSSSGINQPQHF. CDR3 DNA sequence: TGTGCCAGCAGCTCGTCAGGGATCAATCAGCCCCAGCATTTT.

This clone was counted once. The chain carries TRBV6-4 and TRBJ2-1; D call uncertain. CDR3 length: 16 amino acids. Trimming left V 0 bases short and J 0 bases short, with 9 bases between. Looked up from germline, CDR1 is MRHNA and CDR2 is SNTAGT. The CDR3 reads CASSDSAAASYNEQFF. CDR3 nucleotides: TGTGCCAGCAGTGACTCGGCGGCAGCCTCCTACAATGAGCAGTTCTTC.

The chain employs TRBV7-2 and TRBJ2-5; D uncertain. Between the trimmed V and J ends, which lost 0 bases and 1 base, there was a span of 12 bases. This CDR3 has 16 amino acids. Germline values: CDR1 SGHTA, CDR2 FQGNSA. The CDR3 region has the DNA TGTGCCAGCAGCTTAGCGCAGCTGACTGTCCAAGAGACCCAGTACTTC. Amino acid sequence: CASSLAQLTVQETQYF. Supplemented by reference TRBV7-2 and TRBJ2-5, the full variable domain reads GAGVSQSPSNKVTEKGKDVELRCDPISGHTALYWYRQSLGQGLEFLIYFQGNSAPDKSGLPSDRFSAERTGGSVSTLTIQRTQQEDSAVYLCASSLAQLTVQETQYFGPGTRLLVL.

The chain is built from TRBV19 and TRBJ1-1; D might be TRBD1 (5 bases). From germline, CDR1 is LNHDA and CDR2 SQIVND (reference sequence). CDR3 length: 13 amino acids. V was pared by 6 bases and J by 0 bases, with 8 bases between. The CDR3 spells CASRRQMNTEAFF. For the CDR3, the DNA is TGTGCCAGTAGGCGACAGATGAACACTGAAGCTTTCTTT.